This T cell receptor (beta chain) was retrieved from a study of blood T cell repertoires in COVID-19. Study-level background: From T cells, B-cell-depleted T cells, or PBMCs came the material, which was cDNA or gDNA.

The assay was immunoSEQ multiplex PCR, and TCRdb's table has in-frame clones only and misses some. This sample has 50,000 to 70,000 clones, with around 65% found just once. Cohort placement rested on clinical history that participants reported themselves. The CDR3 runs to 14 residues. Germline CDR1 is SGHNT and CDR2 is YENEEA. J was trimmed by 3 bases and V by 5 bases; bases with no gene match: 6. V gene TRBV11-3 combines with J gene TRBJ2-7; 8 positions match TRBD2. The sequence came from a woman in her fifties or sixties who had been exposed to COVID-19. The sample consisted of PBMCs or T cells enriched from blood (not recorded which). CDR3 nucleotides: TGTGCCAGCAGCCCGGGAGGGGCGAGCTACGAGCAGTACTTC. Residues: CASSPGGASYEQYF.